These 18 T cell receptor beta chains were all obtained from the same sample, sequenced in a study of cytomegalovirus exposure and HLA in healthy donors. The primer mix had 60 Vbeta and 13 Jbeta primers. The repertoire was sequenced with immunoSEQ multiplex PCR; TCRdb's copy has only in-frame clones and lacks some. The table lists roughly 100,000 clones, 55% to 75% of them singletons, with 3.2% in the top ten. The sample comprised PBMCs. Receptor source: a man in his sixties in good health and CMV-seronegative.

This clone was counted a few times. The chain joins TRBV6-1 to TRBJ1-1; no definite D call. Germline V lookup: CDR1 MNHNS, CDR2 SASEGT. With 6 bases removed from V and 1 base from J, the gap between germline ends came to 9 bases. This CDR3 comprises 13 residues. The CDR3 loop is CASSQTGNTEAFF. CDR3 sequence (DNA): TGTGCCAGCAGCCAGACGGGGAACACTGAAGCTTTCTTT.

The chain is built from TRBV10-1 and TRBJ2-7; D is undetermined. The CDR3 runs 11 residues. CDR1 and CDR2 (germline): WNHNN, SYGVQD (reference sequence). Trimming cost V 3 bases and J 5 bases, with 5 bases left between them. The CDR3 nucleotides read TGCGCCAGCAGTGATCTCCACGAGCAGTACTTC. Protein sequence: CASSDLHEQYF.

V and J are TRBV6-1 and TRBJ2-7; 8 bases line up with TRBD1. J gave up 6 bases and V 6 bases, and 1 base lay outside the gene matches. The germline CDR1 and CDR2 sequences are MNHNS and SASEGT. This CDR3 has 11 residues. CDR3 nucleotide sequence: TGTGCCAGCAGCAGGGGGCGCGAGCAGTACTTC. Translation: CASSRGREQYF.

The chain combines TRBV6-6 with TRBJ2-2; 10 bases are a match to TRBD2. The J segment lost 6 bases and the V segment lost 4 bases, leaving 5 bases of the junction unmatched. The CDR3 consists of 15 residues. CDR1 and CDR2 from the germline V gene are MNHNY and SVGAGI (reference sequence). DNA for the CDR3: TGTGCCAGCAGTTTGTTCCTAGCGGGAGCCGGGGAGCTGTTTTTT. It specifies CASSLFLAGAGELFF.

This chain uses TRBV5-4 with TRBJ1-6, with TRBD1 identical over 7 bases. V was pared by 3 bases and J by 13 bases, with 19 bases of the junction left unmatched. The CDR3 runs to 17 residues. Germline V CDR1 and CDR2: SGHNT, YYREEE (reference sequence). The CDR3 nucleotides read TGTGCCAGCAGCTCCCGTACGGGACAGTCCTTCGGGTCCCCCCTCCACTTT. It translates to CASSSRTGQSFGSPLHF.

The chain carries TRBV5-4 and TRBJ2-7, with D possibly being TRBD2 (5 bases). CDR3 length: 15 amino acids. V lost 4 bases to trimming and J lost 2 bases, with 16 bases between them. Per the germline V gene, CDR1 is SGHNT and CDR2 is YYREEE (reference sequence). CDR3: CASSQVSGTTYEQYF. As DNA, the CDR3 is TGTGCCAGCAGCCAAGTAAGCGGAACCACCTACGAGCAGTACTTC.

This chain uses TRBV5-1 with TRBJ2-1; 7 nucleotides align to TRBD2. V was pared by 1 base and J by 4 bases, with 8 bases of the junction left unmatched. The CDR3 consists of 16 residues. Germline CDR1 and CDR2: SGHRS and YFSETQ. For the CDR3, the DNA is TGCGCCAGCAGCTTGATTAGCGGGTTTAGTTACAATGAGCAGTTCTTC. Its translation is CASSLISGFSYNEQFF.

The rearrangement links TRBV7-2 to TRBJ2-5; 7 bases fit TRBD2. This CDR3 comprises 14 residues. V lost 0 bases, J lost 2 bases, and 0 bases stayed unmatched. The germline V gene encodes CDR1 SGHTA and CDR2 FQGNSA. CDR3 sequence: CASSLASGQETQYF. In DNA, the CDR3 is TGTGCCAGCAGCTTAGCTAGCGGGCAAGAGACCCAGTACTTC.

This clone was found once. V usage is TRBV11-2 and J usage is TRBJ2-1; no firm D call. The CDR3 length is 16 residues. Trimming shortened V by 1 base and J by 3 bases, and 13 bases separated the two germline ends. Germline V lookup: CDR1 SGHAT, CDR2 FQNNGV. The DNA of the CDR3 is TGTGCCAGCAGCTTAGCCGGTGCCAGGCTCTACAATGAGCAGTTCTTC. Amino acid sequence: CASSLAGARLYNEQFF.

The V call is TRBV27, the J call TRBJ1-2; TRBD1 matches at 12 bases. J gave up 8 bases and V 5 bases, and 9 bases lay outside the gene matches. Germline CDR1 is MNHEY and CDR2 is SMNVEV (reference sequence). The CDR3 covers 15 residues. In nucleotides, the CDR3 is TGTGCCAGCAGTCCACCGGGACAGGGGGCCGGGGGCTACACCTTC. Translation: CASSPPGQGAGGYTF.

The rearrangement joins TRBV9 to TRBJ2-7; weak D call: TRBD1 (5 bases). This CDR3 spans 15 amino acids. V was shortened by 4 bases and J by 4 bases, with 18 bases between the two germline ends. CDR1 and CDR2 from the germline V gene are SGDLS and YYNGEE. The CDR3 reads CASSKGASEPYEQYF. DNA of the CDR3: TGTGCCAGCAGCAAAGGGGCGTCAGAGCCTTACGAGCAGTACTTC.

This clone was picked up one time. V and J are TRBV2 and TRBJ2-5; TRBD2 aligns across 8 bases. The CDR3 is made up of 11 amino acids. Germline CDR1 reads SNHLY; CDR2 reads FYNNEI. V lost 6 bases to trimming and J lost 13 bases; unmatched junction nucleotides: 7. CDR3 region: CASSPFGGVYF. CDR3 coding DNA: TGTGCCAGCAGCCCATTCGGGGGGGTGTACTTC. Using reference TRBV2 and TRBJ2-5 for the parts outside the CDR3, the full variable domain is EPEVTQTPSHQVTQMGQEVILRCVPISNHLYFYWYRQILGQKVEFLVSFYNNEISEKSEIFDDQFSVERPDGSNFTLKIRSTKLEDSAMYFCASSPFGGVYFGPGTRLLVL.

The V call is TRBV12-5, the J call TRBJ1-1; D remains ambiguous. CDR3 length equals 14 residues. Germline values: CDR1 LGHNT, CDR2 FRNRAP. Trimming pared 6 bases from V and 8 bases from J, leaving 19 bases between. Written as DNA, the CDR3 is TGTGCTAGTGGCCACTATCTGAAGTCTGGGGAAGCTTTCTTT. It translates to CASGHYLKSGEAFF. The entire variable domain, with the rest obtained from reference TRBV12-5 and TRBJ1-1, is as follows: DARVTQTPRHKVTEMGQEVTMRCQPILGHNTVFWYRQTMMQGLELLAYFRNRAPLDDSGMPKDRFSAEMPDATLATLKIQPSEPRDSAVYFCASGHYLKSGEAFFGQGTRLTVV.

The chain links TRBV19 to TRBJ1-5; TRBD1 might be the D (6 bases). Deletions cut 4 bases from V and 6 bases from J, with 16 bases between. The CDR3 is 15 amino acids. CDR1 is LNHDA and CDR2 is SQIVND in the germline V gene (reference sequence). This CDR3 is CASSTEQGRSQPQHF. DNA of the CDR3: TGTGCCAGTAGTACAGAACAGGGAAGGTCTCAGCCCCAGCATTTT.

This clone was seen a few times. Here the CDR3 reads CASSGSLTRLQETQYF. CDR3 nucleotide sequence: TGTGCCAGCAGTGGATCACTAACTAGATTACAAGAGACCCAGTACTTC. The J gene is TRBJ2-5, the V gene TRBV2, with a tentative D call TRBD2 (5 bases). Germline CDR1 and CDR2: SNHLY and FYNNEI. V shed 4 bases and J shed 2 bases, with 17 bases lying between them. The CDR3 runs to 16 residues.

J is TRBJ2-7 and V is TRBV28; 7 positions agree with TRBD1. V trimming: 10 bases; J trimming: 1 base; junction bases outside the gene matches: 4. This CDR3 is built from 12 residues. Germline V lookup: CDR1 MDHEN, CDR2 SYDVKM. CDR3 nucleotides: TGTGCCACCCAGACAGGGTCCTACGAGCAGTACTTC. Translated: CATQTGSYEQYF.

The sample holds a few counts of this clone. The J gene is TRBJ2-5, the V gene TRBV5-6; D uncertain. The CDR3 runs to 16 residues. The germline CDR1 and CDR2 sequences are SGHDT and YYEEEE. V lost 1 base to trimming and J lost 7 bases, with 20 bases between them. The CDR3 DNA follows: TGTGCCAGCAGCTTGCTCCCCCTCGTTGCGAGTGGGACCCAGTACTTC. Amino acids: CASSLLPLVASGTQYF. The variable domain in full, completed from reference TRBV5-6 and TRBJ2-5, reads DAGVTQSPTHLIKTRGQQVTLRCSPKSGHDTVSWYQQALGQGPQFIFQYYEEEERQRGNFPDRFSGHQFPNYSSELNVNALLLGDSALYLCASSLLPLVASGTQYFGPGTRLLVL.

V gene TRBV21-1 combines with J gene TRBJ1-3. TRBV21-1 is flagged as a pseudogene. This CDR3 region has 16 residues. CDR3 DNA: TGTGCCAGCAGCACTGCAGAGGCGGGGGTCAGAAACACCATATATTTT. Translating gives CASSTAEAGVRNTIYF.